The clone carrying this TCR beta chain showed up just a few times. Antigen: not known. The data were taken from a study of T cells in Graves' hyperthyroidism and ophthalmopathy. Broader study findings: A model of 13 V-J pairs discriminated ophthalmopathy from stable hyperthyroidism.

The CDR3 runs 15 residues. Germline CDR1 reads MGHDK; CDR2 reads SYGVNS. The junction had 11 bases not matched to a gene; V was cut back by 7 bases and J by 8 bases. Using RNA transcripts as the source, TCR beta CDR3 regions were amplified. When the TCR CDR3 underwent first-round RT-PCR, the HTBI primer set was used. From the multiplex PCR reads, TCRdb called clonotypes with MiXCR, one entry per CDR3 protein. The data show 610,000 or so distinct CDR3 sequences, with around 42% seen just once and roughly 8.2% held by the top ten. The chain couples TRBV25-1 to TRBJ2-3; 11 nucleotides agree with TRBD2. The sequence was collected from a woman under 30 with Graves' hyperthyroidism. The sequenced sample was peripheral blood or thyroid tissue (not recorded which). The CDR3 region is CASTPRTSGFGTQYF. CDR3 nucleotides: TGTGCCAGCACCCCACGGACTAGCGGGTTCGGTACGCAGTATTTT.